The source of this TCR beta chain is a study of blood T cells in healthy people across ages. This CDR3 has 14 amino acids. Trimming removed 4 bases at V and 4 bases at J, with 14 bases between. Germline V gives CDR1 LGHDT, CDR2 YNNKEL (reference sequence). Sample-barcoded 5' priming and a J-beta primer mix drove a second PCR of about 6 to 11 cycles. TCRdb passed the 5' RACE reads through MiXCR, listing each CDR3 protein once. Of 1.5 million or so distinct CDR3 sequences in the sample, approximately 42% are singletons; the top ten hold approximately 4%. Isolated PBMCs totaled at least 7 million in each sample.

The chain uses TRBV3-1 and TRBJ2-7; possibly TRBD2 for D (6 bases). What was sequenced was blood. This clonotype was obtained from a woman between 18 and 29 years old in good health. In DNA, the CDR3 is TGTGCCAGCAGCCTAGCCGGGACTGAATACGAGCAGTACTTC. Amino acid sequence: CASSLAGTEYEQYF.